This passage covers 18 T cell receptor beta chains from one sample sequenced in a study of blood T cells in healthy people across ages. For the second PCR, which ran for about 7 to 12 cycles, a sample-barcoded 5' primer and a J-beta primer mix were used. Using its own MiXCR run on the 5' RACE reads, TCRdb lists one record per CDR3 protein. The sample lists 550,000 to 650,000 distinct CDR3 sequences, about 30% seen once, with around a sixth in the top ten. Sequencing used blood. The source of these receptors is a woman of 80 years or more in good health.

This clonotype was recorded many times. The chain couples TRBV4-2 to TRBJ1-2; 8 bases are shared with TRBD1. Germline V gene sequence: CDR1 LGHNA, CDR2 YNFKEQ. With V trimmed by 0 bases and J by 8 bases, 8 bases remained unmatched. CDR3 length: 15 residues. This CDR3 is CASSQDETGGKGYTF. The DNA for the CDR3 is TGTGCCAGCAGCCAAGATGAAACAGGGGGGAAAGGCTACACCTTC.

About this clonotype itself: At one boundary the junction diverges from the germline segment, which might be a read error. The rearrangement links TRBV3-1 to TRBJ1-1; the D is unclear. There are 13 residues in the CDR3. Germline V lookup: CDR1 LGHDT, CDR2 YNNKEL (reference sequence). The CDR3 loop reads CASSQVPLGEVFF. The DNA of the CDR3 is TGTGCCAGCAGCCAAGTACCGTTAGGTGAAGTTTTCTTT. The entire variable domain, with the rest obtained from reference TRBV3-1 and TRBJ1-1, is as follows: DTAVSQTPKYLVTQMGNDKSIKCEQNLGHDTMYWYKQDSKKFLKIMFSYNNKELIINETVPNRFSPKSPDKAHLNLHINSLELGDSAVYFCASSQVPLGEVFFGQGTRLTVV.

The V call is TRBV3-1, the J call TRBJ1-1; D gene ambiguous. The CDR3 is 14 amino acids. Trimming took 1 base from V and 3 from J, leaving 9 bases between them. Looked up from germline, CDR1 is LGHDT and CDR2 is YNNKEL (reference sequence). The CDR3 DNA follows: TGTGCCAGCAGCCAAGGTCGCTCCCACACTGAAGCTTTCTTT. Translation: CASSQGRSHTEAFF.

This clonotype was detected ten times or more. V usage is TRBV20-1 and J usage is TRBJ1-5; 7 bases line up with TRBD1. Germline CDR1 DFQATT, CDR2 SNEGSKA (reference sequence). J gave up 6 bases and V 1 base, and 3 bases lay outside the gene matches. The CDR3 totals 13 residues. The CDR3 loop reads CSARGQGGQPQHF. The CDR3 DNA is TGCAGTGCTAGAGGACAGGGAGGTCAGCCCCAGCATTTT.

This chain connects TRBV29-1 to TRBJ2-5; 9 nucleotides match TRBD2. The DNA end is more similar to TRBJ2-7, so the J call may be wrong. Germline V gene sequence: CDR1 SQVTM, CDR2 ANQGSEA. The CDR3 sequence is 13 residues long. The chain's CDR3 is CSVEGSGGYEQYF. DNA for the CDR3: TGCAGCGTTGAGGGTAGCGGGGGCTACGAGCAGTACTTC.

The chain recombines TRBV30 with TRBJ2-7; maybe TRBD1 (6 bases). The germline CDR1 and CDR2 sequences are GTSNPN and SVGIG (reference sequence). The V end was cut by 5 bases, the J end by 2 bases, with 13 bases between. The CDR3 length is 13 residues. This CDR3 reads CAWGKGQTYEQYF. The CDR3 DNA sequence: TGTGCCTGGGGGAAAGGACAGACCTACGAGCAGTACTTC.

This clonotype was detected ten times or more. The J gene is TRBJ2-3, the V gene TRBV6-5, with D maybe TRBD2 (5 bases). The CDR3 has 15 residues. Trimming took off 0 bases at V and 4 bases at J, with 11 bases between the two ends. CDR1 MNHEY and CDR2 SVGAGI come from the germline V gene. The CDR3 DNA reads TGTGCCAGCAGTTACTCGAGGGCCCGCTCAGATACGCAGTATTTT. Translating gives CASSYSRARSDTQYF.

The genes are TRBV18 and TRBJ2-7, with TRBD1 identical over 7 bases. V gave up 3 bases and J gave up 1 base; unmatched junction bases: 9. This CDR3 has 16 amino acids. Looked up from germline, CDR1 is KGHSH and CDR2 is LQKENI. The chain's CDR3 is CASSPVKGAASYEQYF. The CDR3 nucleotides read TGTGCCAGCTCACCGGTGAAGGGGGCCGCGTCCTACGAGCAGTACTTC.

Points on this clonotype: The DNA is omitted, as the CDR3 cannot be located on it reliably, and the CDR3 follows TCRdb's listing. This chain joins TRBV3-1 and TRBJ2-5; the table's D gene call, TRBD1, was not cross checked with the DNA. The germline V gene encodes CDR1 LGHDT and CDR2 YNNKEL (reference sequence). The CDR3 has 16 residues if both end residues are counted. The CDR3 here is CASSQVGPGTQETLYF.

This clonotype was counted between two and nine times. The chain recombines TRBV21-1 with TRBJ1-1; the table's D gene call, TRBD1, was not cross checked with the DNA. TRBV21-1 is shown as a pseudogene. The length of the CDR3 is 15 residues. Written as DNA, the CDR3 is TGTGCCAGCAGCAATCCCGGCGGTGAAGACACTGAAGCTTTCTTT. Translated, it gives CASSNPGGEDTEAFF.

This clonotype appeared many times. The chain links TRBV20-1 to TRBJ2-1; 15 bases fit TRBD2. Germline lookup yields CDR1 DFQATT and CDR2 SNEGSKA (reference sequence). Germline trimming cut 6 bases from V and 7 bases from J; bases unmatched to any gene: 7. This CDR3 contains 15 residues. This CDR3 is CSALKGTSGGNEQFF. The CDR3 bases are TGCAGTGCCTTAAAGGGGACTAGCGGGGGGAATGAGCAGTTCTTC.

This chain links TRBV5-1 with TRBJ2-1; D tentatively fits TRBD1 or TRBD2 (5 bases each). Between the trimmed V and J ends, which lost 4 bases and 6 bases, there was a span of 14 bases. CDR3 length equals 14 residues. Germline CDR1 and CDR2: SGHRS and YFSETQ. CDR3 amino acids: CASSTGTQFNEQFF. The DNA for the CDR3 is TGCGCCAGCAGCACTGGGACCCAGTTCAATGAGCAGTTCTTC.

This clonotype showed up many times. V gene TRBV7-6 combines with J gene TRBJ2-7, with D maybe TRBD1 (7 bases). This CDR3 contains 15 residues. The V and J ends lost 1 base and 7 bases respectively, with 17 bases between them. In germline, CDR1 is SGHVS, CDR2 FNYEAQ. The CDR3 loop is CASSLVQGGRREQYF. CDR3 nucleotide sequence: TGTGCCAGCAGCTTAGTCCAGGGGGGACGGAGGGAGCAGTACTTC.

This clonotype turned up a few times. The chain's CDR3 is CASSFTGQGSYEQYF. CDR3 nucleotide sequence: TGTGCCAGCAGTTTCACCGGACAGGGTTCCTACGAGCAGTACTTC. The chain couples TRBV28 to TRBJ2-7, with 8 bases that match TRBD1. From germline, CDR1 is MDHEN and CDR2 SYDVKM. J was trimmed by 1 base and V by 3 bases; bases with no gene match: 5. The CDR3 runs 15 residues.

This clonotype showed up many times. This chain links TRBV11-2 with TRBJ2-1; a possible D gene is TRBD2 (6 bases). The CDR3 contains 12 residues. CDR1 is SGHAT, CDR2 FQNNGV, per germline. V lost 3 bases and J 10 bases, leaving 10 bases between the germline ends. This chain's CDR3 is CASSLRGGEQFF. The CDR3 nucleotides are TGTGCCAGCAGCTTGCGGGGCGGAGAGCAGTTCTTC.

With respect to this clonotype: An end of the junction differs from the germline gene, which may be a read error. The J gene is TRBJ1-1, the V gene TRBV5-1; D gene unclear. This CDR3 comprises 15 residues. Germline V gene data show CDR1 as SGHRS and CDR2 as YFSETQ. CDR3 in amino acids: CASSLAGRMNTGAFF. In DNA form, the CDR3 reads TGCGCCAGCAGCTTGGCCGGTAGGATGAACACTGGAGCTTTCTTT.

This clonotype came up many times. The chain recombines TRBV6-2 or TRBV6-3 with TRBJ2-3; a weak D match, TRBD2 (5 bases). The germline V gene encodes CDR1 MNHEY and CDR2 SVGEGT. The CDR3 length is 13 residues. Trimming stripped 7 bases from V and 2 bases from J, with 10 bases between. CDR3 bases: TGTGCCAGCAAGGGCGGGCTCACAGATACGCAGTATTTT. Encoded protein: CASKGGLTDTQYF.

This clonotype has a count of ten or more. The chain combines TRBV6-1 with TRBJ2-4, with 9 bases lining up with TRBD1. The CDR3 extends over 18 amino acids. The ends lost 1 base at V and 1 base at J; junction bases unmatched: 8. Per the germline V gene, CDR1 is MNHNS and CDR2 is SASEGT. CDR3 sequence: CASSEVSSGQGAKNIQYF. The CDR3 nucleotides are TGTGCCAGCAGTGAAGTATCATCAGGACAGGGGGCCAAAAACATTCAGTACTTC.